These 14 T cell receptor beta chains were sequenced from one sample in a study of T cells in Graves' hyperthyroidism and ophthalmopathy. TCR beta CDR3 regions were amplified from RNA. The primer set for the first-round RT-PCR of the TCR CDR3 was HTBI. TCRdb re-called the multiplex PCR reads through MiXCR, storing one row per CDR3 protein. The table shows around 500,000 distinct CDR3 sequences, with 13% to 15% occurring only once. The specimen was blood. These receptors were taken from a woman aged 18-35 years with Graves' hyperthyroidism.

This clonotype was seen more than once but under ten times. The rearrangement joins TRBV5-8 to TRBJ2-3; maybe TRBD1 (6 bases). The CDR3 consists of 16 residues. The V end lost 4 bases, the J end lost 2 bases, and 17 bases lay between the germline ends. CDR1 and CDR2 from the germline V gene are SGHTS and YDEGEE. The CDR3 DNA is TGTGCCAGCAGCCATTTCGACAGGACTTACACAGATACGCAGTATTTT. This gives the protein CASSHFDRTYTDTQYF.

This clonotype has a count of ten or more. The chain has TRBV28 and TRBJ1-1, with no clear D. This CDR3 spans 12 amino acids. Germline V lookup: CDR1 MDHEN, CDR2 SYDVKM. Trimming cost V 3 bases and J 11 bases, with 13 bases left between them. Here the CDR3 reads CASSFSGRKAFF. As DNA, the CDR3 is TGTGCCAGCAGTTTCTCGGGCAGGAAGGCTTTCTTT.

V gene TRBV30 combines with J gene TRBJ1-2; D unresolved. Per germline, CDR1 GTSNPN and CDR2 SVGIG (reference sequence). V was trimmed by 3 bases and J by 5 bases, leaving 25 bases between them. The CDR3 totals 17 residues. Here the CDR3 reads CAWRPSPGGRHYYGYTF. As DNA, the CDR3 is TGTGCCTGGAGACCCAGCCCAGGTGGGCGGCACTATTATGGCTACACCTTC. Based on the CDR3 plus reference TRBV30 and TRBJ1-2, the full variable domain is SQTIHQWPATLVQPVGSPLSLECTVEGTSNPNLYWYRQAAGRGLQLLFYSVGIGQISSEVPQNLSASRPQDRQFILSSKKLLLSDSGFYLCAWRPSPGGRHYYGYTFGSGTRLTVV.

This clonotype was observed a few times. The genes are TRBV20-1 and TRBJ2-7, with TRBD2 matching over 12 bases. The V segment lost 5 bases and the J segment 9 bases; nucleotides outside the gene matches: 8. CDR1 and CDR2 from the germline V gene are DFQATT and SNEGSKA (reference sequence). This CDR3 spans 13 amino acids. CDR3 loop: CSAVLAGGPGQYV. DNA of the CDR3: TGCAGTGCTGTCCTAGCGGGAGGGCCGGGGCAGTACGTC.

This chain links TRBV5-1 with TRBJ2-1; D is uncertain. V was cut by 4 bases and J by 4 bases, with 12 bases left in between. In germline, CDR1 is SGHRS, CDR2 YFSETQ. The CDR3 extends over 14 amino acids. CDR3 in amino acids: CASSEPTGYNEQFF. The CDR3 coding sequence is TGCGCCAGCAGCGAACCGACTGGTTACAATGAGCAGTTCTTC.

CDR3 nucleotide sequence: TGCGCCAGCAGCTTACTTCCTCCGGGACTATCGAATGAAAAACTGTTTTTT. Protein sequence: CASSLLPPGLSNEKLFF. The rearrangement joins TRBV5-1 to TRBJ1-4, with D perhaps matching TRBD1 (5 bases). CDR3 size: 17 residues. V dropped 2 bases and J dropped 5 bases, with 19 bases sitting between them. CDR1 and CDR2 from the germline V gene are SGHRS and YFSETQ.

This clonotype has ten or more counts. The chain has TRBV12-3 or TRBV12-4 and TRBJ2-7; 8 nucleotides match TRBD2. The CDR3 is made up of 15 amino acids. The V and J ends lost 3 bases and 6 bases, in that order; junction bases with no gene match: 10. The CDR3 nucleotides read TGTGCCAGCAGTTTGCAGCGGGAGTCCTCCCTCGAGCAGTACTTC. It encodes CASSLQRESSLEQYF.

This clonotype appeared a few times. CDR3 in amino acids: CATSREVNPHNSPLHF. The CDR3 DNA is TGTGCCACCAGCAGAGAGGTTAACCCCCATAATTCACCCCTCCACTTT. The chain joins TRBV15 to TRBJ1-6; D is uncertain. The ends were cut back, 0 bases at V and 5 bases at J, with 11 bases in the middle. This CDR3 region has 16 residues. Germline V lookup: CDR1 LNHNV, CDR2 YYDKDF (reference sequence).

This clonotype was detected ten times or more. The chain combines TRBV20-1 with TRBJ2-7; TRBD2 matches at 8 bases. Germline-derived CDR1 and CDR2 are DFQATT and SNEGSKA (reference sequence). The CDR3 extends over 13 amino acids. The J segment lost 5 bases and the V segment lost 7 bases, leaving 10 bases of the junction unmatched. CDR3 nucleotides: TGCAGTGTCCCCGGGGGGGGATCCAACGAGCAGTACTTC. Protein product: CSVPGGGSNEQYF.

This chain joins TRBV28 and TRBJ1-2; TRBD1 aligns across 7 bases. Germline V gene data show CDR1 as MDHEN and CDR2 as SYDVKM. The ends lost 8 bases at V and 9 bases at J; junction bases unmatched: 12. The CDR3 runs 13 residues. The CDR3 bases are TGTGCCAGCCGTGGCAGGGGGGATGTTAGCTACACCTTC. It yields the protein CASRGRGDVSYTF.

DNA for the CDR3: TGTGCCAGCAGCTTATGGGACAGGGGGCCCGGGGAGCTGTTTTTT. Translation: CASSLWDRGPGELFF. V is TRBV7-9 and J is TRBJ2-2, with 12 positions matching TRBD1. J gave up 6 bases and V 2 bases, and 1 base lay outside the gene matches. Looked up from germline, CDR1 is SEHNR and CDR2 is FQNEAQ (reference sequence). This CDR3 is 15 amino acids long.

This clonotype was counted only a few times. The V and J genes are TRBV5-1 and TRBJ1-4; no definite D call. CDR3 length: 15 residues. The V gene's germline CDR1 is SGHRS and CDR2 YFSETQ. The V end lost 4 bases, the J end lost 8 bases, and 18 bases lay between the germline ends. As DNA, the CDR3 is TGCGCCAGCAGCCCGCGACCCACCGAGGGAGAAAAACTGTTTTTT. Its protein is CASSPRPTEGEKLFF.

The table lists this clonotype with a few counts. This chain connects TRBV6-1 to TRBJ1-1; weak D call: TRBD1 (5 bases). V lost 2 bases and J 6 bases, leaving 10 bases between the germline ends. This CDR3 has 13 residues. CDR1 is MNHNS, CDR2 SASEGT, per germline. CDR3 in DNA: TGTGCCAGCAGTGAACCTGGGGACGCTGAAGCTTTCTTT. Translation gives CASSEPGDAEAFF.

Points on this clonotype: One base away lies a much larger clone, so this may be a sequencing read error. The J gene is TRBJ2-5, the V gene TRBV11-3; D gene unclear. The CDR3 is 15 residues long. Germline CDR1 reads SGHNT; CDR2 reads YENEEA. As DNA, the CDR3 is TGTACCAGCAGTCCTTCGCCGTCGATCCAAGAGACCCAGTACTTC. It codes for CTSSPSPSIQETQYF.